Following are 15 T cell receptor beta chains from one sample sequenced in a study of blood T cell repertoires in COVID-19. The method was immunoSEQ multiplex PCR; TCRdb's version includes in-frame clones alone and lacks a portion of them. The data contain more than 150,000 clones, approximately 90% of them singletons. The material sequenced was peripheral blood. These TCRs come from a woman in her thirties or forties with acute or convalescent COVID-19.

The chain couples TRBV19 to TRBJ1-2, with D unclear. Per the germline V gene, CDR1 is LNHDA and CDR2 is SQIVND (reference sequence). The CDR3 totals 12 residues. Deletions cut 6 bases from V and 7 bases from J, with 12 bases between. CDR3 residues: CASSTYIVGYTF. The CDR3 DNA sequence: TGTGCCAGTAGCACGTACATCGTTGGCTACACCTTC.

The chain couples TRBV19 to TRBJ2-1; 11 bases are a match to TRBD2. With 8 bases clipped from V and 4 bases from J, the junction kept 16 bases outside the gene matches. CDR1 and CDR2 from the germline V gene are LNHDA and SQIVND (reference sequence). This CDR3 is built from 18 residues. The DNA for the CDR3 is TGTGCCAGTGTGCCCTCTGGACTAGCGGGTACCAATTACAATGAGCAGTTCTTC. It is translated as CASVPSGLAGTNYNEQFF. Full variable domain (remainder filled in from reference TRBV19 and TRBJ2-1): DGGITQSPKYLFRKEGQNVTLSCEQNLNHDAMYWYRQDPGQGLRLIYYSQIVNDFQKGDIAEGYSVSREKKESFPLTVTSAQKNPTAFYLCASVPSGLAGTNYNEQFFGPGTRLTVL.

This chain joins TRBV6-5 and TRBJ1-5; a weak D match, TRBD1 (5 bases). The germline V and J ends were trimmed by 4 bases and 1 base, with 14 bases remaining between them. Germline lookup yields CDR1 MNHEY and CDR2 SVGAGI. The CDR3 covers 16 residues. CDR3 in DNA: TGTGCCAGCAGTTGGGGCGGGGAGCTGAGCAATCAGCCCCAGCATTTT. It translates to CASSWGGELSNQPQHF.

This chain joins TRBV11-3 and TRBJ2-2, with 7 positions matching TRBD2. V trimming: 3 bases; J trimming: 5 bases; junction bases outside the gene matches: 9. CDR1 is SGHNT and CDR2 is YENEEA in the germline V gene. The CDR3 runs 16 residues. The CDR3 DNA follows: TGTGCCAGCAGCTTCGGTCTCGGGCGGGGGACCGGGGAGCTGTTTTTT. Its translation is CASSFGLGRGTGELFF.

This clone was seen just once. The chain recombines TRBV6-5 with TRBJ1-5; D is ambiguous. This CDR3 comprises 13 residues. V was shortened by 7 bases and J by 0 bases, with 7 bases between the two germline ends. Germline CDR1 and CDR2: MNHEY and SVGAGI. The DNA for the CDR3 is TGTGCCAGCACCGTCAGTAGCAATCAGCCCCAGCATTTT. Its translation is CASTVSSNQPQHF.

This chain joins TRBV6-5 and TRBJ2-7; 7 nucleotides match TRBD1. Germline V gene sequence: CDR1 MNHEY, CDR2 SVGAGI. V trimming: 6 bases; J trimming: 4 bases; junction bases outside the gene matches: 6. The CDR3 has 13 residues. CDR3 sequence (DNA): TGTGCCAGCAGACAGGGGATAGATTACGAGCAGTACTTC. This sequence encodes CASRQGIDYEQYF.

This chain joins TRBV5-1 and TRBJ2-1; 12 positions agree with TRBD2. The CDR3 totals 14 residues. Per the germline V gene, CDR1 is SGHRS and CDR2 is YFSETQ. The trim removed 6 bases at V and 4 bases at J, leaving 2 bases unmatched. Here the CDR3 DNA reads TGCGCCAGCACTGGACTAGCGGGGTACAATGAGCAGTTCTTC. Its translation is CASTGLAGYNEQFF.

In this sample, this clone turned up once. This chain links TRBV7-9 with TRBJ2-1, with a possible D match to TRBD1 (6 bases). The V end lost 5 bases, the J end lost 1 base, and 24 bases lay between the germline ends. Looked up from germline, CDR1 is SEHNR and CDR2 is FQNEAQ (reference sequence). This CDR3 region has 19 residues. CDR3 protein: CASSADRDKPLLSYNEQFF. CDR3 bases: TGTGCCAGCAGCGCCGACCGGGACAAGCCCCTGTTGTCCTACAATGAGCAGTTCTTC.

The rearrangement links TRBV29-1 to TRBJ2-7; TRBD1 agrees at 7 bases. Per germline, CDR1 SQVTM and CDR2 ANQGSEA. V gave up 4 bases and J gave up 0 bases; unmatched junction bases: 3. This CDR3 has 13 amino acids. The CDR3 nucleotides read TGCAGCGTTGGGGACAGCTTCTCCTACGAGCAGTACTTC. Protein sequence: CSVGDSFSYEQYF.

The chain has TRBV5-6 and TRBJ2-7; the D is unclear. The CDR3 covers 14 residues. V shed 1 base and J shed 2 bases, with 10 bases lying between them. Per the germline V gene, CDR1 is SGHDT and CDR2 is YYEEEE. The CDR3 loop is CASSLIDSAYEQYF. For the CDR3, the DNA is TGTGCCAGCAGCTTGATAGATTCGGCCTACGAGCAGTACTTC.

The V and J genes are TRBV7-3 and TRBJ1-1; D gene ambiguous. The CDR3 sequence is 13 residues long. Germline CDR1 SGHTA, CDR2 FQGTGA. V lost 4 bases and J lost 7, with 13 bases in between. This CDR3 reads CASSSFRESEAFF. In DNA form, the CDR3 reads TGTGCCAGCAGCTCATTCCGGGAGAGTGAAGCTTTCTTT.

The chain is built from TRBV6-5 and TRBJ2-7, with D possibly TRBD1 on 6 matching bases. The CDR3 is made up of 14 amino acids. Per the germline V gene, CDR1 is MNHEY and CDR2 is SVGAGI. Trimming took 7 bases from V and 4 from J, leaving 17 bases between them. The CDR3 nucleotides read TGTGCCAGCAAGGTGGGGGACACAATTTACGAGCAGTACTTC. Translated: CASKVGDTIYEQYF.

This clone was detected once. V is TRBV19 and J is TRBJ1-3; the D gene is possibly TRBD1 (6 bases). The CDR3 is made up of 15 amino acids. Germline lookup yields CDR1 LNHDA and CDR2 SQIVND (reference sequence). Trimming left V 4 bases short and J 8 bases short, with 18 bases between. In nucleotides, the CDR3 is TGTGCCAGTAGTAGACAACAGGGTCCCTGGGACACCATATATTTT. It encodes CASSRQQGPWDTIYF.

This sequence joins TRBV20-1 and TRBJ2-3, with 7 bases identical to TRBD1. CDR3 length: 13 amino acids. V shed 4 bases, J shed 4 bases, and the junction held 5 bases outside the gene matches. Germline-derived CDR1 and CDR2 are DFQATT and SNEGSKA (reference sequence). The CDR3 DNA follows: TGCAGTGCTAATGAGGGGGCCCCAGATACGCAGTATTTT. Residues: CSANEGAPDTQYF.

This chain connects TRBV5-5 to TRBJ1-2; TRBD1 agrees at 9 bases. The junction had 2 bases not matched to a gene; V was cut back by 1 base and J by 4 bases. This CDR3 is built from 14 residues. Germline V CDR1 and CDR2: SGHKS, YYEKEE (reference sequence). The CDR3, as DNA: TGTGCCAGCAGCTTGACAGGGGGCAGCTATGGCTACACCTTC. Translated: CASSLTGGSYGYTF.